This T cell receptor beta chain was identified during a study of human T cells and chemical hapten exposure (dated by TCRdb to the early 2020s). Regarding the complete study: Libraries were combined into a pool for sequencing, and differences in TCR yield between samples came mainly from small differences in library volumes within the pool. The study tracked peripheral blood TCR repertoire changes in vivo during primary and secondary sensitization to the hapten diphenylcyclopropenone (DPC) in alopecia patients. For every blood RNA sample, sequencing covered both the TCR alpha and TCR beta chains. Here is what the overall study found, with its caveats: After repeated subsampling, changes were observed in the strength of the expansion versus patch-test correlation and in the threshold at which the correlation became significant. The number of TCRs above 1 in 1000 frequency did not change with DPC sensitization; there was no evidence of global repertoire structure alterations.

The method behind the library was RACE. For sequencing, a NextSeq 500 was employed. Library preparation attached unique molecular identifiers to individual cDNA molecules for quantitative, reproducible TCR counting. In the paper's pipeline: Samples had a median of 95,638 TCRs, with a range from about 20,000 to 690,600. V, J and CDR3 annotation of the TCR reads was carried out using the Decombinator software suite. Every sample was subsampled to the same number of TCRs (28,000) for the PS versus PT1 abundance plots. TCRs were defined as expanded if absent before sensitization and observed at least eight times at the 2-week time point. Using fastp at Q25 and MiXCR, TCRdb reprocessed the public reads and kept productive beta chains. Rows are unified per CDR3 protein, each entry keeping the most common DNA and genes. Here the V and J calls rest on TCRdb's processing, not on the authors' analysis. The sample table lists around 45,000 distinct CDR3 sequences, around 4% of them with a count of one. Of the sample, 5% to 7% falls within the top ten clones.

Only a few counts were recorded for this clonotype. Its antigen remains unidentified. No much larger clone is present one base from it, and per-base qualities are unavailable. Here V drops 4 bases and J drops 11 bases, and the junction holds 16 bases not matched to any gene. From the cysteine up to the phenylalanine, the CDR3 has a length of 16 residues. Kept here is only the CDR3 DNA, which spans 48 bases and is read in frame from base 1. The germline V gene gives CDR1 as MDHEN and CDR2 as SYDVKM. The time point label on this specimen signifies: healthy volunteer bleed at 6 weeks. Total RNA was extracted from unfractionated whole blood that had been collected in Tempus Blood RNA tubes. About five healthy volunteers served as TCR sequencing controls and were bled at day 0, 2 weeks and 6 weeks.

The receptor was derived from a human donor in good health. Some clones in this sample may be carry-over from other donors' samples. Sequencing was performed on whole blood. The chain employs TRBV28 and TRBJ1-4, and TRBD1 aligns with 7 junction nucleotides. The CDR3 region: CASSYPPGTAGGKLFF. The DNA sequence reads TGTGCCAGCAGTTACCCTCCGGGGACAGCCGGAGGGAAACTGTTTTTT.